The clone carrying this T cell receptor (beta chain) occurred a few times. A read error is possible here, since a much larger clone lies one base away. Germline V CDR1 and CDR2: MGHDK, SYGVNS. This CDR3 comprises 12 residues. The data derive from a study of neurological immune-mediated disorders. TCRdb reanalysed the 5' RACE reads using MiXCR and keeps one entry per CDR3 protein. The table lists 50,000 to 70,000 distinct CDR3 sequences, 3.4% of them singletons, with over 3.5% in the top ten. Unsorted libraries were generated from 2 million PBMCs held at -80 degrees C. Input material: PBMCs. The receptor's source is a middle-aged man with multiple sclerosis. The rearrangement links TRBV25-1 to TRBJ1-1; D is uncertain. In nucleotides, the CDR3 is TGTGACAGCAGTGAAAGTAACAGAGAAGCTTTCTTT. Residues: CDSSESNREAFF.